Shown below are 14 T cell receptor beta chains from a single sample sequenced in a study of PD-1 blockade in classical Hodgkin lymphoma. The method was immunoSEQ multiplex PCR; TCRdb's version includes in-frame clones alone and lacks a portion of them. In the table there are roughly 100,000 clones, over 85% of which are singletons. Noted time point: cycle 4 day 1 (C4D1), after more than five weeks of nivolumab. Relapses following autologous stem cell transplantation were seen in all patients, with brentuximab vedotin exposure varying. The material sequenced was peripheral blood mononuclear cells (PBMCs), taken before the fourth cycle of nivolumab. Every receptor here comes from a human donor with classical Hodgkin lymphoma.

The chain links TRBV11-2 to TRBJ2-1; D unresolved. Germline CDR1 SGHAT, CDR2 FQNNGV. The CDR3 is 13 amino acids. V was pared by 1 base and J by 9 bases, with 10 bases between. The chain's CDR3 is CASSLVGRFEQFF. The CDR3 DNA is TGTGCCAGCAGCTTAGTTGGTAGATTTGAGCAGTTCTTC.

This rearrangement joins TRBV19 to TRBJ1-5; a possible D gene is TRBD1 (6 bases). V was clipped by 2 bases and J by 11 bases, with 16 bases between them. The length of the CDR3 is 14 residues. Germline CDR1 reads LNHDA; CDR2 reads SQIVND (reference sequence). The CDR3 reads CASSIRGGSGAQHF. The CDR3, as DNA: TGTGCCAGTAGTATACGGGGAGGATCAGGGGCCCAGCATTTT. The entire variable domain, with the rest obtained from reference TRBV19 and TRBJ1-5, is as follows: DGGITQSPKYLFRKEGQNVTLSCEQNLNHDAMYWYRQDPGQGLRLIYYSQIVNDFQKGDIAEGYSVSREKKESFPLTVTSAQKNPTAFYLCASSIRGGSGAQHFGDGTRLSIL.

The chain combines TRBV27 with TRBJ1-1; D unresolved. This CDR3 contains 16 residues. Germline CDR1 and CDR2: MNHEY and SMNVEV (reference sequence). Trimming left V 3 bases short and J 0 bases short, with 14 bases between. The CDR3 nucleotides read TGTGCCAGCAGTTTGGGTATACCCTATATGAACACTGAAGCTTTCTTT. Translation: CASSLGIPYMNTEAFF.

The rearrangement joins TRBV28 to TRBJ1-3; D is perhaps TRBD1 (6 bases). Germline V gene lookup returns CDR1 MDHEN and CDR2 SYDVKM. The germline V and J ends were trimmed by 6 bases and 0 bases, with 12 bases remaining between them. The CDR3 sequence is 15 residues long. The chain's CDR3 is CASSVQGLSGNTIYF. The DNA of the CDR3 is TGTGCCAGCAGCGTACAGGGCCTCTCTGGAAACACCATATATTTT.

J is TRBJ1-3 and V is TRBV7-9; TRBD1 agrees at 7 bases. Germline V gene data show CDR1 as SEHNR and CDR2 as FQNEAQ (reference sequence). Trimming at V came to 1 base and at J to 4 bases, leaving 10 bases not matched to a gene. The CDR3 runs 17 residues. The CDR3 here is CASSLGALTGFGNTIYF. The CDR3 DNA sequence: TGTGCCAGCAGCTTAGGGGCCTTGACAGGGTTCGGAAACACCATATATTTT.

The chain links TRBV2 to TRBJ1-2; 9 bases map to TRBD1. Trimming at V came to 11 bases and at J to 7 bases, leaving 11 bases not matched to a gene. CDR1 is SNHLY, CDR2 FYNNEI, per germline. The CDR3 has 13 amino acids. The CDR3: CASAEDRGFGYTF. The CDR3 nucleotides read TGTGCCTCAGCAGAGGACAGGGGATTTGGCTACACCTTC.

The chain employs TRBV10-1 and TRBJ2-7; 9 positions agree with TRBD1. CDR3 length equals 17 residues. Germline V CDR1 and CDR2: WNHNN, SYGVQD (reference sequence). V lost 2 bases and J lost 0; bases outside the gene matches: 8. In DNA, the CDR3 is TGCGCCAGCAGTGAGGGGACAGGGACATTTTTCTCCTACGAGCAGTACTTC. Protein: CASSEGTGTFFSYEQYF.

This chain connects TRBV11-2 to TRBJ1-1, with 7 bases identical to TRBD1. The CDR3 runs to 12 residues. V shed 5 bases, J shed 5 bases, and the junction held 2 bases outside the gene matches. The germline gives CDR1 SGHAT, CDR2 FQNNGV. The CDR3 DNA is TGTGCCAGCAGCCTGACAGGGACTGAAGCTTTCTTT. Translating it yields CASSLTGTEAFF.

The chain combines TRBV18 with TRBJ1-2; D may be TRBD1 (5 bases). V lost 3 bases to trimming and J lost 4 bases, with 15 bases between them. Looked up from germline, CDR1 is KGHSH and CDR2 is LQKENI. The CDR3 totals 15 residues. CDR3 region: CASSPSGERGYGYTF. CDR3 DNA sequence: TGTGCCAGCTCACCCTCGGGGGAAAGGGGCTATGGCTACACCTTC.

The chain has TRBV7-2 and TRBJ1-3, with D perhaps matching TRBD1 (5 bases). V shed 1 base and J shed 0 bases, with 7 bases lying between them. CDR1 is SGHTA and CDR2 is FQGNSA in the germline V gene. The CDR3 has 15 residues. CDR3 nucleotide sequence: TGTGCCAGCAGCTTAGGAGGGGCCTCTGGAAACACCATATATTTT. Its translation: CASSLGGASGNTIYF.

This sequence joins TRBV14 and TRBJ2-7; tentatively, D is TRBD2 (6 bases). The V gene lost 4 bases and the J gene lost 3 bases, with 16 bases spanning the gap. This CDR3 has 15 residues. The germline V gene has CDR1 SGHDN and CDR2 FVKESK. The DNA for the CDR3 is TGTGCCAGCAGCCCGGTCGCCGGGAGTCTCTACGAGCAGTACTTC. Its protein is CASSPVAGSLYEQYF. Filled out from reference TRBV14 and TRBJ2-7, the complete variable domain reads EAGVTQFPSHSVIEKGQTVTLRCDPISGHDNLYWYRRVMGKEIKFLLHFVKESKQDESGMPNNRFLAERTGGTYSTLKVQPAELEDSGVYFCASSPVAGSLYEQYFGPGTRLTVT.

This clone has a handful of counts. V usage is TRBV9 and J usage is TRBJ1-1; D gene unclear. This CDR3 has 13 amino acids. Between the trimmed V and J ends, which lost 0 bases and 1 base, there was a span of 4 bases. Germline values: CDR1 SGDLS, CDR2 YYNGEE. The CDR3 sequence: CASSVEGNTEAFF. The CDR3 region has the DNA TGTGCCAGCAGCGTAGAAGGGAACACTGAAGCTTTCTTT.

This chain uses TRBV6-1 with TRBJ1-1; a weak D match, TRBD1 (5 bases). The germline gives CDR1 MNHNS, CDR2 SASEGT. This CDR3 contains 15 residues. The V gene lost 4 bases and the J gene lost 4 bases, with 16 bases spanning the gap. CDR3 coding DNA: TGTGCCAGCAGTGTAACCGGGCTCGGGGGCACTGAAGCTTTCTTT. It encodes CASSVTGLGGTEAFF.

The chain uses TRBV15 and TRBJ2-3, with unresolved D. Deletions cut 0 bases from V and 1 base from J, with 14 bases between. This CDR3 has 17 amino acids. Germline V lookup: CDR1 LNHNV, CDR2 YYDKDF (reference sequence). The CDR3 sequence: CATSRDLLNWGTDTQYF. The CDR3, as DNA: TGTGCCACCAGCAGAGATCTCCTAAATTGGGGCACAGATACGCAGTATTTT.